A selection of T cell receptor beta chains follows, all from one sample in a study of T-cell memory formation after mild COVID-19. MiXCR, run by TCRdb on the 5' RACE reads, gives a single entry per CDR3 protein. Of around 150,000 distinct CDR3 sequences listed, roughly 31% were seen once; the top ten hold about 12%. The sample taken for sequencing was PBMCs or a T cell subset sorted from them (not recorded which). The receptor set was obtained from an adult woman who had mild COVID-19 (a few samples of this study predate the infection). Cell type and time point are not known. The CDR3 runs from the conserved cysteine through the conserved F or W. The D gene is left open where the match is weak. Clone size is stated in some rows and not others, as once, few, many or a class when expanded.

abundance: .; j_gene: TRBJ1-5; len: 14; d_gene: .; v_gene: TRBV7-6; CDR3aa: CASSLGPGDQPQHF; CDR3nt: TGTGCCAGCAGTTTAGGTCCCGGGGATCAGCCCCAGCATTTT
abundance: .; j_gene: TRBJ1-3; len: 16; d_gene: .; v_gene: TRBV20-1; CDR3aa: CSARDPGKVAGNTIYF; CDR3nt: TGCAGTGCTAGAGATCCCGGGAAGGTGGCTGGAAACACCATATATTTT
abundance: many; j_gene: TRBJ2-1; len: 14; d_gene: TRBD2; v_gene: TRBV4-3; CDR3aa: CASSRTGLAAEQFF; CDR3nt: TGCGCCAGCAGCCGAACGGGACTAGCGGCCGAGCAGTTCTTC
abundance: .; j_gene: TRBJ1-4; len: 15; d_gene: TRBD1; v_gene: TRBV10-3; CDR3aa: CASGTAQGEEEKLFF; CDR3nt: TGTGCCAGCGGGACAGCCCAGGGGGAGGAGGAAAAACTGTTTTTT
abundance: few; j_gene: TRBJ2-3; len: 14; d_gene: .; v_gene: TRBV7-9; CDR3aa: CASSLASSTDTQYF; CDR3nt: TGTGCCAGCAGCTTAGCCTCTAGCACAGATACGCAGTATTTT
abundance: .; j_gene: TRBJ2-2; len: 13; d_gene: .; v_gene: TRBV12-3/TRBV12-4; CDR3aa: CASSPYSTGELFF; CDR3nt: TGTGCCAGCAGCCCCTACTCCACCGGGGAGCTGTTTTTT
abundance: few; j_gene: TRBJ2-3; len: 14; d_gene: .; v_gene: TRBV7-2; CDR3aa: CASRNRGYTDTQYF; CDR3nt: TGTGCCAGCAGAAATAGAGGGTACACAGATACGCAGTATTTT
abundance: .; j_gene: TRBJ2-7; len: 14; d_gene: .; v_gene: TRBV11-1; CDR3aa: CASSYDGNYYEQYF; CDR3nt: TGTGCCAGCAGTTATGACGGGAACTACTACGAGCAGTACTTC
abundance: .; j_gene: TRBJ1-4; len: 12; d_gene: .; v_gene: TRBV7-9; CDR3aa: CASSLPYGKLFF; CDR3nt: TGTGCCAGCAGCCTCCCGTACGGGAAACTGTTTTTT
abundance: .; j_gene: TRBJ2-7; len: 16; d_gene: TRBD2; v_gene: TRBV4-3; CDR3aa: CASSQARAGPSYEQYF; CDR3nt: TGCGCCAGCAGCCAAGCCAGAGCGGGACCCTCCTACGAGCAGTACTTC
abundance: .; j_gene: TRBJ1-1; len: 13; d_gene: .; v_gene: TRBV19; CDR3aa: CASSMSPNTEAFF; CDR3nt: TGTGCCAGTAGTATGTCACCGAACACTGAAGCTTTCTTT
abundance: .; j_gene: TRBJ2-1; len: 15; d_gene: TRBD2; v_gene: TRBV27; CDR3aa: CASSSTSGLRDEQFF; CDR3nt: TGTGCCAGCAGTTCGACTAGCGGATTACGGGATGAGCAGTTCTTC
abundance: few; j_gene: TRBJ1-1; len: 13; d_gene: .; v_gene: TRBV7-7; CDR3aa: CASSLDVATEAFF; CDR3nt: TGTGCCAGCAGCTTAGACGTGGCCACTGAAGCTTTCTTT
abundance: few; j_gene: TRBJ2-2; len: 22; d_gene: .; v_gene: TRBV3-1; CDR3aa: CASSPDYLSGTDFSSYTGELFF; CDR3nt: TGTGCCAGCAGCCCCGACTATCTTTCCGGGACGGATTTCTCAAGCTACACCGGGGAGCTGTTTTTT
abundance: .; j_gene: TRBJ1-5; len: 18; d_gene: .; v_gene: TRBV5-8; CDR3aa: CASSRTPIGGSSNQPQHF; CDR3nt: TGTGCCAGCAGCCGGACCCCGATTGGGGGTTCTAGCAATCAGCCCCAGCATTTT
abundance: .; j_gene: TRBJ1-2; len: 14; d_gene: .; v_gene: TRBV9; CDR3aa: CASSVDPGSYGYTF; CDR3nt: TGTGCCAGCAGCGTAGACCCGGGTTCCTATGGCTACACCTTC
abundance: .; j_gene: TRBJ2-2; len: 15; d_gene: .; v_gene: TRBV7-7; CDR3aa: CASSPALQNTGELFF; CDR3nt: TGTGCCAGCAGCCCGGCTCTCCAGAACACCGGGGAGCTGTTTTTT
abundance: .; j_gene: TRBJ1-3; len: 21; d_gene: .; v_gene: TRBV3-1; CDR3aa: CASSHASADSASSLSGNTIYF; CDR3nt: TGTGCCAGCAGCCATGCATCCGCGGACTCAGCCAGCAGCTTATCTGGAAACACCATATATTTT
abundance: few; j_gene: TRBJ1-1; len: 15; d_gene: .; v_gene: TRBV11-2; CDR3aa: CASSAQYGLGTEAFF; CDR3nt: TGTGCCAGCAGCGCCCAATACGGTCTCGGCACTGAAGCTTTCTTT
abundance: few; j_gene: TRBJ1-6; len: 15; d_gene: .; v_gene: TRBV20-1; CDR3aa: CSARVRSLNNSPLHF; CDR3nt: TGCAGTGCTAGAGTCAGGTCTTTGAACAATTCACCCCTCCACTTT
abundance: few; j_gene: TRBJ2-3; len: 14; d_gene: .; v_gene: TRBV7-2; CDR3aa: CASSLSTSTDTQYF; CDR3nt: TGTGCCAGCAGCCTATCGACTAGCACAGATACGCAGTATTTT
abundance: once; j_gene: TRBJ1-1; len: 13; d_gene: .; v_gene: TRBV12-3/TRBV12-4; CDR3aa: CASSFPPPPEAFF; CDR3nt: TGTGCCAGCAGTTTCCCACCCCCCCCTGAAGCTTTCTTT
abundance: few; j_gene: TRBJ2-4; len: 12; d_gene: .; v_gene: TRBV2; CDR3aa: CASSLTPGLQYF; CDR3nt: TGTGCCAGCAGTTTAACCCCGGGATTACAATACTTC
abundance: few; j_gene: TRBJ2-7; len: 15; d_gene: TRBD1; v_gene: TRBV7-9; CDR3aa: CASSPLRTGEGEQYF; CDR3nt: TGTGCCAGCAGCCCCCTCCGTACAGGGGAAGGCGAGCAGTACTTC
abundance: .; j_gene: TRBJ1-6; len: 16; d_gene: .; v_gene: TRBV20-1; CDR3aa: CSARVSRAGSNSPLHF; CDR3nt: TGCAGTGCTAGAGTCTCCAGGGCAGGTAGTAATTCACCCCTCCACTTT
abundance: many; j_gene: TRBJ2-1; len: 16; d_gene: .; v_gene: TRBV4-3; CDR3aa: CASSQDLGEAYNEQFF; CDR3nt: TGCGCCAGCAGCCAAGATCTCGGGGAGGCCTACAATGAGCAGTTCTTC
abundance: .; j_gene: TRBJ2-3; len: 13; d_gene: .; v_gene: TRBV5-4; CDR3aa: CASSQGTTDTQYF; CDR3nt: TGTGCCAGCAGCCAGGGAACCACAGATACGCAGTATTTT
abundance: .; j_gene: TRBJ2-1; len: 17; d_gene: TRBD2; v_gene: TRBV5-1; CDR3aa: CASSFPPTSGGAHEQFF; CDR3nt: TGCGCCAGCAGCTTCCCACCAACTAGCGGGGGTGCACATGAGCAGTTCTTC
abundance: .; j_gene: TRBJ2-7; len: 14; d_gene: TRBD2; v_gene: TRBV24-1; CDR3aa: CATSDSAGVGEQYF; CDR3nt: TGTGCCACCAGTGATTCAGCGGGAGTGGGAGAGCAGTACTTC
abundance: few; j_gene: TRBJ1-2; len: 16; d_gene: TRBD1; v_gene: TRBV7-9; CDR3aa: CASSKRTGGSYYGYTF; CDR3nt: TGTGCCAGCAGCAAGAGGACAGGGGGAAGCTACTATGGCTACACCTTC
abundance: .; j_gene: TRBJ2-5; len: 15; d_gene: .; v_gene: TRBV4-2; CDR3aa: CASSQPATGYETQYF; CDR3nt: TGTGCCAGCAGCCAACCCGCTACAGGGTACGAGACCCAGTACTTC
abundance: once; j_gene: TRBJ2-4; len: 15; d_gene: .; v_gene: TRBV29-1; CDR3aa: CSVEIQGEAKNIQYF; CDR3nt: TGCAGCGTTGAAATACAGGGCGAGGCCAAAAACATTCAGTACTTC
abundance: .; j_gene: TRBJ2-7; len: 16; d_gene: .; v_gene: TRBV12-3/TRBV12-4; CDR3aa: CASSLGMRDGAYEQYF; CDR3nt: TGTGCCAGCAGTTTGGGCATGAGGGACGGCGCCTACGAGCAGTACTTC
abundance: few; j_gene: TRBJ2-7; len: 14; d_gene: TRBD1; v_gene: TRBV20-1; CDR3aa: CSARPGQGGYEQYF; CDR3nt: TGCAGTGCTCGTCCGGGACAGGGCGGCTACGAGCAGTACTTC
abundance: few; j_gene: TRBJ2-7; len: 16; d_gene: TRBD1; v_gene: TRBV9; CDR3aa: CASSDGEGTAAYEQYF; CDR3nt: TGTGCCAGCAGCGATGGTGAGGGGACAGCAGCCTACGAGCAGTACTTC
abundance: few; j_gene: TRBJ2-1; len: 13; d_gene: .; v_gene: TRBV5-6; CDR3aa: CASSLEGRNEQFF; CDR3nt: TGTGCCAGCAGCTTAGAAGGGAGGAATGAGCAGTTCTTC
abundance: .; j_gene: TRBJ2-7; len: 16; d_gene: .; v_gene: TRBV10-3; CDR3aa: CAISESKGRTSYEQYF; CDR3nt: TGTGCCATCAGTGAGTCTAAGGGGCGCACCTCCTACGAGCAGTACTTC
abundance: .; j_gene: TRBJ2-1; len: 13; d_gene: TRBD2; v_gene: TRBV30; CDR3aa: CAWSLAGGNEQFF; CDR3nt: TGTGCCTGGTCCCTGGCGGGAGGCAATGAGCAGTTCTTC
abundance: .; j_gene: TRBJ2-1; len: 16; d_gene: TRBD2; v_gene: TRBV18; CDR3aa: CASSPPSSGGGNEQFF; CDR3nt: TGTGCCAGCTCACCACCGTCTAGCGGGGGTGGGAATGAGCAGTTCTTC
abundance: .; j_gene: TRBJ1-2; len: 12; d_gene: TRBD1; v_gene: TRBV10-3; CDR3aa: CAITPGQKPLWF; CDR3nt: TGTGCCATCACCCCGGGACAGAAGCCCCTCTGGTTC
abundance: .; j_gene: TRBJ2-7; len: 16; d_gene: .; v_gene: TRBV28; CDR3aa: CASSSPTGTPLREQYF; CDR3nt: TGTGCCAGCAGTTCCCCCACCGGGACTCCCCTTCGGGAGCAGTACTTC
abundance: .; j_gene: TRBJ2-2; len: 16; d_gene: .; v_gene: TRBV24-1; CDR3aa: CATSDPTGKDTGELFF; CDR3nt: TGTGCCACCAGTGATCCTACAGGGAAGGACACCGGGGAGCTGTTTTTT
abundance: .; j_gene: TRBJ1-2; len: 16; d_gene: TRBD1; v_gene: TRBV24-1; CDR3aa: CATSDPRQGERYGYTF; CDR3nt: TGTGCCACCAGTGATCCAAGACAGGGGGAACGCTATGGCTACACCTTC
abundance: .; j_gene: TRBJ2-7; len: 15; d_gene: TRBD1; v_gene: TRBV5-5; CDR3aa: CASSLPPGQGHEQYF; CDR3nt: TGTGCCAGCAGCTTGCCCCCGGGACAGGGACACGAGCAGTACTTC
abundance: .; j_gene: TRBJ2-7; len: 15; d_gene: .; v_gene: TRBV18; CDR3aa: CASSIGGSGTYEQYF; CDR3nt: TGTGCCAGCTCAATAGGGGGGTCTGGGACCTACGAGCAGTACTTC
abundance: once; j_gene: TRBJ2-3; len: 15; d_gene: .; v_gene: TRBV7-2; CDR3aa: CASSSEWTSTDTQYF; CDR3nt: TGTGCCAGCAGCTCCGAGTGGACAAGCACAGATACGCAGTATTTT
abundance: few; j_gene: TRBJ1-5; len: 15; d_gene: TRBD1; v_gene: TRBV12-3/TRBV12-4; CDR3aa: CASRPGGSGGQPQHF; CDR3nt: TGTGCCAGCAGGCCAGGGGGCTCTGGAGGGCAGCCCCAGCATTTT
abundance: .; j_gene: TRBJ2-5; len: 12; d_gene: .; v_gene: TRBV29-1; CDR3aa: CSAWGGQETQYF; CDR3nt: TGCAGCGCATGGGGGGGGCAGGAGACCCAGTACTTC
abundance: .; j_gene: TRBJ2-5; len: 16; d_gene: TRBD2; v_gene: TRBV7-2; CDR3aa: CASSSERGGWGETQYF; CDR3nt: TGTGCCAGCAGCTCGGAGCGGGGGGGCTGGGGAGAGACCCAGTACTTC
abundance: few; j_gene: TRBJ2-7; len: 13; d_gene: TRBD1; v_gene: TRBV12-3/TRBV12-4; CDR3aa: CASSLQGKDEQYF; CDR3nt: TGTGCCAGCAGTCTACAGGGGAAGGACGAGCAGTACTTC
abundance: .; j_gene: TRBJ2-7; len: 12; d_gene: .; v_gene: TRBV12-3/TRBV12-4; CDR3aa: CASSTDRKTQYF; CDR3nt: TGTGCCAGCAGCACCGACAGGAAAACGCAGTACTTC
abundance: .; j_gene: TRBJ2-5; len: 14; d_gene: TRBD1; v_gene: TRBV10-3; CDR3aa: CAISGGQDQETQYF; CDR3nt: TGTGCCATCAGTGGGGGACAGGACCAAGAGACCCAGTACTTC
abundance: few; j_gene: TRBJ1-1; len: 14; d_gene: .; v_gene: TRBV11-2; CDR3aa: CASSLTAGQVEAFF; CDR3nt: TGTGCCAGCAGCTTAACGGCAGGGCAGGTTGAAGCTTTCTTT
abundance: .; j_gene: TRBJ1-1; len: 16; d_gene: .; v_gene: TRBV20-1; CDR3aa: CSARPTGGARPTEAFF; CDR3nt: TGCAGTGCTAGACCAACTGGCGGGGCCCGGCCCACTGAAGCTTTCTTT
abundance: few; j_gene: TRBJ2-7; len: 15; d_gene: TRBD1; v_gene: TRBV6-1; CDR3aa: CASSEQGAIGREQYF; CDR3nt: TGTGCCAGCAGTGAACAGGGGGCTATCGGGCGGGAGCAGTACTTC
abundance: few; j_gene: TRBJ1-5; len: 12; d_gene: .; v_gene: TRBV7-2; CDR3aa: CASSRRGQPQHF; CDR3nt: TGTGCCAGCAGCCGCAGGGGTCAGCCCCAGCATTTT
abundance: .; j_gene: TRBJ1-1; len: 12; d_gene: .; v_gene: TRBV30; CDR3aa: CAWSWGHTEAFF; CDR3nt: TGTGCCTGGAGTTGGGGGCACACTGAAGCTTTCTTT